These T cell receptor beta chains were read from a single sample in a study of neurological immune-mediated disorders. In TCRdb, the 5' RACE reads were re-called with MiXCR into one record per CDR3 protein. Of roughly 52,000 distinct CDR3 sequences in the sample, more than 5% are singletons; the top ten hold approximately 1.5%. Sequences were obtained from CD4+ T cells from blood. These receptors were obtained from a woman aged 18-29 years with multiple sclerosis. Each CDR3 is given with its conserved first and last residue. A D gene is named only where the DNA matches it firmly. Clone size appears in some rows only: once, few, many, or a class for an expanded clone.

d_gene	abundance	j_gene	v_gene	CDR3nt	CDR3aa
-	many	TRBJ1-4	TRBV7-2	TGTGCCAGCAGCTTAGCCGGACAGGAAAAACTGTTTTTT	CASSLAGQEKLFF
TRBD1	many	TRBJ2-3	TRBV29-1	TGCAGCGCTGCGGCCGCTCGCAGGTCAGGGGGCGCTTGGAGCACAGATACGCAGTATTTT	CSAAAARRSGGAWSTDTQYF
-	-	TRBJ1-1	TRBV7-6	TGTGCCAGCAGCTTATCAAACACTGAAGCTTTCTTT	CASSLSNTEAFF
-	many	TRBJ1-1	TRBV5-1	TGCGCCAGCAGCTTACCAGGGATCGGGAACACTGAAGCTTTCTTT	CASSLPGIGNTEAFF
TRBD1	medium-sized	TRBJ1-3	TRBV6-6	TGTGCCAGCAGTTCCCCGACAGGGATGGGAAACACCATATATTTT	CASSSPTGMGNTIYF
TRBD1	many	TRBJ2-1	TRBV13	TGTGCCAGCAGCTCCTACCAGGGGGAAAGGTGGAATGAGCAGTTCTTC	CASSSYQGERWNEQFF
-	many	TRBJ1-4	TRBV20-1	TGCAGTGCTAGAGGACAGGAGGTTACCGAAAAACTGTTTTTT	CSARGQEVTEKLFF
-	many	TRBJ1-4	TRBV28	TGTGCCAGCGATAAAAACGAAAAACTGTTTTTT	CASDKNEKLFF
TRBD1	many	TRBJ1-2	TRBV11-2	TGTGCCAGCAGAGACAGGGGAGGTCATAACTATGGCTACACCTTC	CASRDRGGHNYGYTF
-	few	TRBJ2-1	TRBV30	TGTGCCTGGAGTGCTGACACCTACAATGAGCAGTTCTTC	CAWSADTYNEQFF
-	-	TRBJ2-3	TRBV20-1	TGCAGTGCAACGGACCGACCTTCGGGAGATACGCAGTATTTT	CSATDRPSGDTQYF
-	many	TRBJ2-3	TRBV7-9	TGTGCCAGCAGCTTATCTCAATTCAGGGGCGAGAGTACGCAGTATTTT	CASSLSQFRGESTQYF
-	many	TRBJ1-4	TRBV5-1	TGCGCCAGCAGCTTGGCGGGACGACAAGATGAAAAACTGTTTTTT	CASSLAGRQDEKLFF
-	many	TRBJ1-5	TRBV24-1	TGTGCCACCAGTGATGGACCAAATCAGCCCCAGCATTTT	CATSDGPNQPQHF
TRBD1	many	TRBJ1-2	TRBV5-5	TGTGCCAGCAGCCCACAAACCACAGGGGGCTATGGCTACACCTTC	CASSPQTTGGYGYTF
-	many	TRBJ1-2	TRBV5-1	TGCGCCAGCAGCTCGCGGGGCCGAGAAGGGGGTGGCTACACCTTC	CASSSRGREGGGYTF
-	many	TRBJ1-2	TRBV5-1	TGCGCCAGCAGCTCCCAAGGAGGCATCTATGGCTACACCTTC	CASSSQGGIYGYTF
TRBD2	many	TRBJ2-3	TRBV20-1	TGCAGTGCTAGATCGGTTTTGGGCGGGAGCGCAGATACGCAGTATTTT	CSARSVLGGSADTQYF
-	many	TRBJ1-5	TRBV5-5	TGTGCCAGCAGCTTGACGATGATAAGCAATCAGCCCCAGCATTTT	CASSLTMISNQPQHF
-	many	TRBJ2-3	TRBV9	TGTGCCAGCAGCCCGCGGATGTCAAGCACAGATACGCAGTATTTT	CASSPRMSSTDTQYF
-	many	TRBJ1-1	TRBV14	TGTGCCAGCAGCCTCTGGGGGAACAAGAACACTGAAGCTTTCTTT	CASSLWGNKNTEAFF
-	-	TRBJ1-5	TRBV5-5	TGTGCCAGCAGCTTTTCAGACAGAGGAACAAATCAGCCCCAGCATTTT	CASSFSDRGTNQPQHF
-	many	TRBJ2-7	TRBV7-8	TGTGCCAGCAGCTTAGAAGGCGGCCGCTCCTACGAGCAGTACTTC	CASSLEGGRSYEQYF
-	many	TRBJ1-4	TRBV20-1	TGCAGTGCCATGGGGGGGAGGGCGCATGAAAAACTGTTTTTT	CSAMGGRAHEKLFF
-	many	TRBJ1-2	TRBV21-1	TGTGCCAGTCTGAGTGGCTACACCTTC	CASLSGYTF
-	many	TRBJ2-6	TRBV2	TGTGCCAGCCTTCGAGGCGCTGGGGCCAACGTCCTGACTTTC	CASLRGAGANVLTF
-	-	TRBJ1-1	TRBV27	TGTGCCAGCAGTTTATCGAACGGCGGGACTGAAGCTTTCTTT	CASSLSNGGTEAFF
-	many	TRBJ2-5	TRBV18	TGTGCCAGCTCACCACAAAGAGAGGCCCAGTACTTC	CASSPQREAQYF
-	-	TRBJ2-2	TRBV12-3/TRBV12-4	TGTGCCAGCAGTTTTGGGAACACCGGGGAGCTGTTTTTT	CASSFGNTGELFF
-	many	TRBJ1-3	TRBV3-1	TGTGCCAGCAGCCAAGAGGCCACCTTACACTCTGGAAACACCATATATTTT	CASSQEATLHSGNTIYF
-	many	TRBJ1-1	TRBV3-1	TGTGCCAGCAGCCAAGGTGCCAGGGCGGGGACTGAAGCTTTCTTT	CASSQGARAGTEAFF
TRBD1	many	TRBJ2-4	TRBV28	TGTGCCAGCAGTGGGCACCGGGACAGGGGGCCCAAAAACATTCAGTACTTC	CASSGHRDRGPKNIQYF
-	many	TRBJ2-5	TRBV10-2	TGCGCCAGCAGTCCAGGGGCTCGGGAGACCCAGTACTTC	CASSPGARETQYF
-	many	TRBJ2-1	TRBV7-9	TGTGCCAGCAGCTTAGCTAGGGGTCGGACTGCTGTCGATGAGCAGTTCTTC	CASSLARGRTAVDEQFF
-	many	TRBJ2-5	TRBV5-1	TGCGCCAGCAGCCCAGGTGTAGGGTCTGCTCAAGAGACCCAGTACTTC	CASSPGVGSAQETQYF
-	few	TRBJ2-3	TRBV7-6	TGTGCCAGCAGCCCTAGTACAGGGCCCCTCACAGATACGCAGTATTTT	CASSPSTGPLTDTQYF
TRBD1	many	TRBJ1-1	TRBV20-1	TGCAGTGCTAGAAAGTGGACAGGGGGCATAGGAGGCACTGAAGCTTTCTTT	CSARKWTGGIGGTEAFF
-	many	TRBJ1-1	TRBV12-3/TRBV12-4	TGTGCCAGCAGTTTACTATGGGGACAGAACACTGAAGCTTTCTTT	CASSLLWGQNTEAFF
TRBD1	few	TRBJ1-1	TRBV5-1	TGCGCCAGCAGCAAACAGGGGCAGAACACTGAAGCTTTCTTT	CASSKQGQNTEAFF
-	many	TRBJ2-7	TRBV6-1	TGTGCCATCCTAGGGACGATCGGGGCCTACGAGCAGTACTTC	CAILGTIGAYEQYF
-	many	TRBJ1-3	TRBV5-1	TGCGCCAGCAGCTTGCAGGGACGAAACACCATATATTTT	CASSLQGRNTIYF
TRBD2	many	TRBJ2-7	TRBV9	TGTGCCAGCAGCCCCCCGGGGGGGGCTAGCTCCTACGAGCAGTACTTC	CASSPPGGASSYEQYF
TRBD2	many	TRBJ2-2	TRBV7-2	TGTGCCAGCAGCTTAGTGAGCGGGGGGGCTGGCGGGGAGCTGTTTTTT	CASSLVSGGAGGELFF
-	many	TRBJ2-2	TRBV19	TGTGCCATTAAGCCAGGCGGCACCGGGGAGCTGTTTTTT	CAIKPGGTGELFF
TRBD2	many	TRBJ2-3	TRBV7-9	TGTGCCAGCAGCACTAGCGGGAGCGGCTCAGATACGCAGTATTTT	CASSTSGSGSDTQYF
TRBD2	-	TRBJ2-1	TRBV20-1	TGCAGTGCTAGCGGCGGGAGGGACTACAATGAGCAGTTCTTC	CSASGGRDYNEQFF
-	many	TRBJ1-2	TRBV4-2	TGTGCCAGCAGCCAAGATTCCGGGACAAGCTATGGCTACACCTTC	CASSQDSGTSYGYTF
-	few	TRBJ1-1	TRBV5-1	TGCGCCAGCAGCTCGATAACAGGGTCCGCTGAAGCTTTCTTT	CASSSITGSAEAFF
TRBD2	many	TRBJ2-1	TRBV7-6	TGTGCCAGCAGCTTCGGGACAGGGCTTAGCGGGAGGGCAAATGAGCAGTTCTTC	CASSFGTGLSGRANEQFF
TRBD1	many	TRBJ1-5	TRBV20-1	TGCAGTGCGAAGACAGGGAGGAACAATCAGCCCCAGCATTTT	CSAKTGRNNQPQHF
-	many	TRBJ2-1	TRBV6-5	TGTGCCTGCGGGGAAGTCTACAATGAGCAGTTCTTC	CACGEVYNEQFF
-	many	TRBJ1-2	TRBV12-3/TRBV12-4	TGTGCCAGCAGTTTCCGGGGGACACGACGAAACTATGGCTACACCTTC	CASSFRGTRRNYGYTF
-	many	TRBJ1-5	TRBV7-2	TGTGCCAGCAGCACCCGAGGAGCAAAAATAGAGCCCCAGCATTTT	CASSTRGAKIEPQHF
-	many	TRBJ1-1	TRBV18	TGTGCCAGCTCGCCAGGGGTCGGGGGTTTGATGAACACTGAAGCTTTCTTT	CASSPGVGGLMNTEAFF
TRBD2	many	TRBJ2-1	TRBV7-2	TGTGCCAGCAGCTTAGTCGGAGGGGGACTAGCGGGTCTTGAGCAGTTCTTC	CASSLVGGGLAGLEQFF
-	-	TRBJ2-1	TRBV5-1	TGCGCCAGCAGCTTGGGAGGGTCCGTCGATGAGCAGTTCTTC	CASSLGGSVDEQFF
TRBD2	many	TRBJ2-5	TRBV12-3/TRBV12-4	TGTGCCAGCAGTTCGGGACTAGCGGGGATGAAGACCCAGTACTTC	CASSSGLAGMKTQYF
-	many	TRBJ1-1	TRBV14	TGTGCCAGCAGCTACACAGGGAACACTGAAGCTTTCTTT	CASSYTGNTEAFF
-	many	TRBJ2-7	TRBV6-1	TGTGCCAGCATTGGTATGGGTTACGAGCAGTACTTC	CASIGMGYEQYF
-	many	TRBJ2-2	TRBV6-6	TGTGCCAGCATATCGGGGTGGGCGAACACCGGGGAGCTGTTTTTT	CASISGWANTGELFF